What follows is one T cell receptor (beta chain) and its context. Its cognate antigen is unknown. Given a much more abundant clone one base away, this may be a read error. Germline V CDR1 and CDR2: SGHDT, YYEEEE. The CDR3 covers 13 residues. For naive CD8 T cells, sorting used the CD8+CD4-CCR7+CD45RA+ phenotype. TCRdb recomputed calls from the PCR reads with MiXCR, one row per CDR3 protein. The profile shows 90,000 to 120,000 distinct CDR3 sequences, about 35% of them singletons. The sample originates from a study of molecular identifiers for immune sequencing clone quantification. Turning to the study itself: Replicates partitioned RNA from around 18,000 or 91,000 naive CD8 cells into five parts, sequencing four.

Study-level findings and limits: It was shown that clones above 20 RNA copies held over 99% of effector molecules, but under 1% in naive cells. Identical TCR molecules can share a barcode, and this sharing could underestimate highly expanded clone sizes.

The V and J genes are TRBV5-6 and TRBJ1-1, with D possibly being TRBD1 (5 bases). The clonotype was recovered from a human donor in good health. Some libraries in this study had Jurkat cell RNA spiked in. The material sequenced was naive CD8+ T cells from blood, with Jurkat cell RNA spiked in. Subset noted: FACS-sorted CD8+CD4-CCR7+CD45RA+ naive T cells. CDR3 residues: CACSGAGRTEAFF. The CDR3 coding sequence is TGTGCCTGCAGCGGGGCTGGAAGAACTGAAGCTTTCTTT.